This entry lists 21 T cell receptor beta chains sequenced from one sample in a study of blood T cell repertoires in COVID-19. TCRdb's copy holds only in-frame clones and misses some; the assay was immunoSEQ multiplex PCR. Of roughly 400,000 clones listed, roughly nine tenths are singletons. Input material: PBMCs or T cells enriched from blood (not recorded which). The receptors originated from a woman aged 40-49 years who had been exposed to COVID-19.

The rearrangement uses TRBV5-6 and TRBJ1-6; 8 bases fit TRBD1. Germline CDR1 SGHDT, CDR2 YYEEEE. The CDR3 length is 14 residues. V gave up 2 bases and J gave up 9 bases; unmatched junction bases: 4. CDR3 residues: CASSFGGTGSPLHF. The CDR3 DNA sequence: TGTGCCAGCAGCTTTGGGGGGACAGGTTCACCCCTCCACTTT.

The CDR3 loop is CASKSVRLADTQYF. The CDR3 coding sequence is TGTGCCAGCAAGTCGGTCAGGTTAGCAGATACGCAGTATTTT. This chain links TRBV2 with TRBJ2-3; D uncertain. Trimming pared 7 bases from V and 4 bases from J, leaving 15 bases between. CDR1 is SNHLY, CDR2 FYNNEI, per germline. There are 14 residues in the CDR3. Variable domain in full (rest from reference TRBV2 and TRBJ2-3): EPEVTQTPSHQVTQMGQEVILRCVPISNHLYFYWYRQILGQKVEFLVSFYNNEISEKSEIFDDQFSVERPDGSNFTLKIRSTKLEDSAMYFCASKSVRLADTQYFGPGTRLTVL.

The V gene is TRBV5-1, the J gene TRBJ2-5, with 10 bases fitting TRBD2. The CDR3 length is 14 residues. The germline V gene encodes CDR1 SGHRS and CDR2 YFSETQ. The ends lost 4 bases at V and 5 bases at J; junction bases unmatched: 5. The CDR3, as DNA: TGCGCCAGCAGCCCAGCGGGGGGGCGGGAGACCCAGTACTTC. This encodes CASSPAGGRETQYF.

The rearrangement uses TRBV5-4 and TRBJ1-5; 8 positions agree with TRBD1. This CDR3 has 16 residues. Germline loops: CDR1 SGHNT, CDR2 YYREEE (reference sequence). J was trimmed by 0 bases and V by 3 bases; bases with no gene match: 5. CDR3 residues: CASSSQGGSSNQPQHF. The CDR3 bases are TGTGCCAGCAGCTCACAGGGGGGCTCTAGCAATCAGCCCCAGCATTTT.

The rearrangement uses TRBV30 and TRBJ2-5; 11 bases fit TRBD2. The junction had 9 bases not matched to a gene; V was cut back by 4 bases and J by 5 bases. This CDR3 comprises 15 residues. CDR1 and CDR2 from the germline V gene are GTSNPN and SVGIG (reference sequence). CDR3 coding DNA: TGTGCCTGGACTCGGGGGACTAGCGGATTCGAGACCCAGTACTTC. Protein product: CAWTRGTSGFETQYF.

In regard to this clone: Additional DNA sequences in this sample encode the identical CDR3. The genes are TRBV18 and TRBJ1-1; D not resolved. CDR3 length: 12 residues. V lost 3 bases, J lost 3 bases, and 5 bases lay in between. Germline values: CDR1 KGHSH, CDR2 LQKENI. The CDR3 DNA reads as TGTGCCAGCTCACCTTTCGACACTGAAGCTTTCTTT. This sequence encodes CASSPFDTEAFF.

The chain combines TRBV5-1 with TRBJ2-1, with TRBD1 as a possible D gene (5 bases). V lost 0 bases and J lost 3, with 13 bases in between. Germline V gene lookup returns CDR1 SGHRS and CDR2 YFSETQ. The CDR3 extends over 16 amino acids. Written as DNA, the CDR3 is TGCGCCAGCAGCTTGGCCGGTGGCAGGGTCTACAATGAGCAGTTCTTC. It translates to CASSLAGGRVYNEQFF.

This rearrangement joins TRBV2 to TRBJ2-1; perhaps TRBD1 as D (6 bases). The CDR3 runs 12 residues. Trimming removed 7 bases from V and 9 bases from J, with 13 bases in between. The germline gives CDR1 SNHLY, CDR2 FYNNEI. CDR3 amino acids: CASNPGVGEQFF. CDR3 DNA: TGTGCCAGCAACCCAGGGGTGGGTGAGCAGTTCTTC. The whole variable domain, filled in from reference TRBV2 and TRBJ2-1, reads EPEVTQTPSHQVTQMGQEVILRCVPISNHLYFYWYRQILGQKVEFLVSFYNNEISEKSEIFDDQFSVERPDGSNFTLKIRSTKLEDSAMYFCASNPGVGEQFFGPGTRLTVL.

This clone was counted a few times. The chain has TRBV18 and TRBJ2-2; 7 positions match TRBD1. This CDR3 spans 14 amino acids. CDR1 is KGHSH and CDR2 is LQKENI in the germline V gene. Germline trimming cut 8 bases from V and 5 bases from J; bases unmatched to any gene: 8. The CDR3 DNA reads TGTGCCAGCCAGGGGGACGAAGTGACCGGGGAGCTGTTTTTT. This translates into CASQGDEVTGELFF.

The J gene is TRBJ2-1, the V gene TRBV5-8; weak D call: TRBD1 (5 bases). Germline V gene data show CDR1 as SGHTS and CDR2 as YDEGEE. This CDR3 has 13 residues. Between the trimmed V and J ends, which lost 4 bases and 5 bases, there was a span of 10 bases. DNA for the CDR3: TGTGCCAGCAGCCCCCTCAGGGACAATGAGCAGTTCTTC. Its translation: CASSPLRDNEQFF.

The genes are TRBV24-1 and TRBJ1-1, with no clear D. Germline loops: CDR1 KGHDR, CDR2 SFDVKD. Trimming cost V 11 bases and J 10 bases, with 10 bases left between them. The CDR3 sequence is 9 residues long. The CDR3 DNA reads TGTGCCATAGGACTAGGAGCTTTCTTT. Its translation is CAIGLGAFF.

The chain has TRBV5-4 and TRBJ2-2; TRBD1 is a possible D gene (6 bases). V was shortened by 3 bases and J by 1 base, with 7 bases between the two germline ends. The germline gives CDR1 SGHNT, CDR2 YYREEE (reference sequence). This CDR3 comprises 14 residues. The CDR3 region has the DNA TGTGCCAGCAGCTCGGACAGGAACACCGGGGAGCTGTTTTTT. Translating gives CASSSDRNTGELFF.

The chain employs TRBV12-5 and TRBJ2-1; 7 bases match TRBD2. Germline CDR1 is LGHNT and CDR2 is FRNRAP. This CDR3 region has 15 residues. V trimming: 4 bases; J trimming: 4 bases; junction bases outside the gene matches: 7. Written as DNA, the CDR3 is TGTGCTAGTGGTTACCGACTAGCCGTATACAATGAGCAGTTCTTC. Amino acid sequence: CASGYRLAVYNEQFF.

CDR3 nucleotides: TGCGCCAGCAGCTCCCTTGGACAGGGGGATGGCGCCGGGGAGCTGTTTTTT. Residues: CASSSLGQGDGAGELFF. The genes are TRBV5-1 and TRBJ2-2, with 10 positions matching TRBD1. With V trimmed by 3 bases and J by 6 bases, 11 bases remained unmatched. Germline loops: CDR1 SGHRS, CDR2 YFSETQ. This CDR3 is built from 17 residues.

This clone has a handful of counts. J is TRBJ1-2 and V is TRBV29-1; D gene uncertain. Trimming left V 7 bases short and J 6 bases short, with 9 bases between. The CDR3 covers 10 residues. Germline V CDR1 and CDR2: SQVTM, ANQGSEA. The CDR3 nucleotides read TGCAGCGCTTACCGGGATGGCTACACCTTC. Its protein product is CSAYRDGYTF.

The J gene is TRBJ2-3, the V gene TRBV7-8; D not resolved. The CDR3 spans 16 residues. V dropped 2 bases and J dropped 0 bases, with 12 bases sitting between them. In germline, CDR1 is SGHVS, CDR2 FQNEAQ. The CDR3 nucleotides read TGTGCCAGCAGCTTAATACGGGTCTCCAGCACAGATACGCAGTATTTT. Translation gives CASSLIRVSSTDTQYF.

The chain employs TRBV5-8 and TRBJ2-3; tentatively, D is TRBD1 (6 bases). The CDR3 length is 14 residues. The V gene lost 4 bases and the J gene lost 0 bases, with 9 bases spanning the gap. The germline gives CDR1 SGHTS, CDR2 YDEGEE. CDR3 coding DNA: TGTGCCAGCAGCCTGGGACATAGCACAGATACGCAGTATTTT. It is translated as CASSLGHSTDTQYF.

The rearrangement joins TRBV27 to TRBJ2-2; D perhaps matches TRBD1 (5 bases). The CDR3 sequence is 17 residues long. The V and J ends lost 7 bases and 4 bases respectively, with 22 bases between them. Germline V gene sequence: CDR1 MNHEY, CDR2 SMNVEV (reference sequence). In DNA, the CDR3 is TGTGCCAGCACCCCACAACGGCAGGGTATAGGCACCGGGGAGCTGTTTTTT. Residues: CASTPQRQGIGTGELFF.

This clone has more than one count but fewer than ten. V usage is TRBV7-2 and J usage is TRBJ2-1, with TRBD2 identical over 8 bases. Germline trimming cut 4 bases from V and 5 bases from J; bases unmatched to any gene: 16. The length of the CDR3 is 18 residues. The germline V gene has CDR1 SGHTA and CDR2 FQGNSA. CDR3 residues: CASSSPRPGTSYNNEQFF. In DNA, the CDR3 is TGTGCCAGCAGCTCCCCTCGGCCCGGGACTAGTTATAACAATGAGCAGTTCTTC. Full variable domain (outside the CDR3, taken from reference TRBV7-2 and TRBJ2-1): GAGVSQSPSNKVTEKGKDVELRCDPISGHTALYWYRQSLGQGLEFLIYFQGNSAPDKSGLPSDRFSAERTGGSVSTLTIQRTQQEDSAVYLCASSSPRPGTSYNNEQFFGPGTRLTVL.

This clone appeared once. The V call is TRBV30, the J call TRBJ2-1, with TRBD2 matching over 12 bases. After removal of 5 bases from V and 4 bases from J, the junction contained 6 bases not matched to a gene. CDR3 length equals 15 residues. Germline CDR1 is GTSNPN and CDR2 is SVGIG (reference sequence). The DNA of the CDR3 is TGTGCCTGGGCCTCCGGGACTAGCGGGTACAATGAGCAGTTCTTC. It specifies CAWASGTSGYNEQFF. The complete variable domain, with remaining parts taken from reference TRBV30 and TRBJ2-1, reads SQTIHQWPATLVQPVGSPLSLECTVEGTSNPNLYWYRQAAGRGLQLLFYSVGIGQISSEVPQNLSASRPQDRQFILSSKKLLLSDSGFYLCAWASGTSGYNEQFFGPGTRLTVL.

The chain recombines TRBV6-5 with TRBJ1-2, with 7 bases matching TRBD1. Per germline, CDR1 MNHEY and CDR2 SVGAGI. This CDR3 has 13 amino acids. The V gene end was trimmed by 8 bases and the J gene end by 8 bases; junction bases not matched to a gene: 11. CDR3 region: CASAKQGWGGYTF. The CDR3 nucleotides are TGTGCCAGCGCCAAACAGGGGTGGGGAGGCTACACCTTC.